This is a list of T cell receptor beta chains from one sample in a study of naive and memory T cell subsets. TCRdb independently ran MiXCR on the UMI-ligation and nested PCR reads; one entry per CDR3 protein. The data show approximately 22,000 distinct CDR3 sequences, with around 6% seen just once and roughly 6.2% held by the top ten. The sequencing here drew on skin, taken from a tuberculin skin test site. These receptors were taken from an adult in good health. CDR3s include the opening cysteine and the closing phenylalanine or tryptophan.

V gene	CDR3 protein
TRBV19	CASGSWTSGTTGELFF
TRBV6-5	CASSPGRAKMNTEAFF
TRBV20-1	CSAWVEGNTIYF
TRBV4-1	CASSPSAQFVAGNSYEQYF
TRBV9	CASSVGSGRYFGELFF
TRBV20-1	CSARDVGQAFF
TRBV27	CASSLVSGQGAKGYTF
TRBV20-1	CTVGRGPYVNTEAFF
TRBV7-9	CASTLTSGRRELINEQFF
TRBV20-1	CSAARASDTQYF
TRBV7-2	CASSSGDRGNTIYF
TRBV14	CASSQLAGVSNTQYF
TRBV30	CAWSTGTVGNQPQHF
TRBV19	CASRNHPGHMNTEAFF
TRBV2	CASRQTSGSFYEQFF
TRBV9	CASCGGLNTEAFF
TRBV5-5	CASSLGLNSGANVLTF
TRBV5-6	CASSSAGTGVLYIQYF
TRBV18	CASSPMGAEAFF
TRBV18	CASSYTGYYNEQFF
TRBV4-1	CASSLLYQRLDLHF
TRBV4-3	CASSQGGRLETQYF
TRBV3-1	CASSQGASSYNEQFF
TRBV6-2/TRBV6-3	CASSDLAEYNEQFF
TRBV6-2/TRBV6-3	CASSRQGAFTIQYF
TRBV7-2	CASSLSQGYEQYF
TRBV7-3	CASSLSMTSADTQYF
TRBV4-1	CASSPTSFPATNEKLFF
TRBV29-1	CSVDGDSLETQYF
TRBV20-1	CSARSLPAPGGYTF
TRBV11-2	CASSFTVLKFLGQGVYEQYF
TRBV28	CASSPGTPYGYTF
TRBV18	CASSPGTATLYGYTF
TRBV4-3	CASSQGLAGGPLHNEQFF
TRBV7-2	CASSLDQSRGYGYTF
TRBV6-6	CASSLAVEQFF
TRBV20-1	CSAPKVAGISGAGNTEAFF
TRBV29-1	CSVDRQGQNTEAFF
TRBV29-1	CSVWELAEQYF
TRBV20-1	CSARRWRGMENTEAFF
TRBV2	CASSHLTPTLADGYNEQFF
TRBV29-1	CSVGGGLDYGYTF
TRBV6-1	CASSGDGYQETQYF
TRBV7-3	CASSSDEVTEAFF
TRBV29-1	CSVAGTLRSTEAFF
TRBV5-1	CASSAGTSGSADEQYF
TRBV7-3	CASRDLHTGELFF
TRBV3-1	CASSQRTGGTEAFF
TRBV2	CASSRDRGVETQYF
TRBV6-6	CASSLTGSGANVLTF
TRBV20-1	CSARGISGSTYEQYF
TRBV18	CASSTTGENSPLHF
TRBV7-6	CASTRRASGGEQFF
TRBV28	CASSPMRGRGSYNEQFF
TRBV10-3	CAISVLAGDNEQFF
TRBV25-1	CASSLSSWNSPLHF
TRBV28	CASSFVGDSGDISTDTQYF
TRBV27	CASKRTPGYNEQFF
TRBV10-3	CAISLGDRSSYEQYF
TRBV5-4	CASSFSGAYNEQFF